These 20 T cell receptor beta chains share one sample of origin, sequenced in a study of Graves' ophthalmopathy and Graves' hyperthyroidism. RNA transcripts were the template, and TCR beta CDR3 regions were amplified from them. Investigators did first-round RT-PCR with HTBI primers, then second-round multiplex PCR. TCRdb re-analysed the multiplex PCR reads in MiXCR, keeping a single row per CDR3 protein. The table has about 1.1 million distinct CDR3 sequences, about 40% seen once; the top ten hold roughly 11%. Sequencing was carried out using peripheral blood or thyroid tissue (not recorded which). Receptor source: an adult man with Graves' hyperthyroidism.

V gene TRBV7-9 combines with J gene TRBJ1-5; TRBD1 might be the D (5 bases). The CDR3 is 15 amino acids. Germline lookup yields CDR1 SEHNR and CDR2 FQNEAQ (reference sequence). The ends were cut back, 5 bases at V and 4 bases at J, with 15 bases in the middle. CDR3 coding DNA: TGTGCCAGCAGCCCTGGTCGGGGGGGGAATCAGCCCCAGCATTTT. It yields the protein CASSPGRGGNQPQHF.

Turning to this clonotype: A much larger clone lies a single base off, so this may be a read error. The DNA for the CDR3 is TGTGCCAGCAGCCGTAGGACCGGGACAGGGGGCGACGAGCAGAACTTC. Translating gives CASSRRTGTGGDEQNF. This chain uses TRBV7-9 with TRBJ2-7, with TRBD1 matching 12 bases. This CDR3 has 16 amino acids. The germline CDR1 and CDR2 sequences are SEHNR and FQNEAQ (reference sequence).

This clonotype was counted between two and nine times. CDR3 DNA: TGTGCCAGCAGCGTAGATGAGGGACATAAATTTCCTTATGGCTACACCTTC. Residues: CASSVDEGHKFPYGYTF. V usage is TRBV9 and J usage is TRBJ1-2; D perhaps matches TRBD1 (6 bases). The germline V gene has CDR1 SGDLS and CDR2 YYNGEE. The CDR3 is made up of 17 amino acids. V gave up 0 bases and J gave up 5 bases, with 20 bases separating them.

In this sample, this clonotype turned up many times. This sequence joins TRBV7-2 and TRBJ2-5; D perhaps matches TRBD1 (5 bases). V was cut by 1 base and J by 2 bases, with 11 bases left in between. The CDR3 covers 15 residues. Germline V CDR1 and CDR2: SGHTA, FQGNSA. The CDR3 sequence is CASSLEGAGQETQYF. The CDR3 DNA sequence: TGTGCCAGCAGCTTAGAAGGGGCAGGACAAGAGACCCAGTACTTC.

This clonotype showed up many times. The chain has TRBV5-8 and TRBJ2-5, with TRBD1 matching over 7 bases. V lost 0 bases and J lost 2; bases outside the gene matches: 7. The CDR3 totals 16 residues. CDR1 is SGHTS and CDR2 is YDEGEE in the germline V gene. The CDR3 DNA reads as TGTGCCAGCAGCTTGGCACTGGGACAGAGACAAGAGACCCAGTACTTC. This codes for CASSLALGQRQETQYF.

This chain joins TRBV28 and TRBJ1-4; D unclear. This CDR3 comprises 15 residues. Per germline, CDR1 MDHEN and CDR2 SYDVKM. Trimming took 5 bases from V and 7 from J, leaving 17 bases between them. The CDR3 DNA reads as TGTGCCAGCAGTCTCCGGGGTGGCCGGTTTGAAAAACTGTTTTTT. This gives the protein CASSLRGGRFEKLFF.

The V call is TRBV25-1, the J call TRBJ1-2; D call uncertain. V was cut by 6 bases and J by 4 bases, with 12 bases left in between. CDR1 and CDR2 (germline): MGHDK, SYGVNS. The CDR3 length is 13 residues. The CDR3 loop reads CASRPEGSYGYTF. CDR3 bases: TGTGCCAGCAGGCCGGAGGGATCCTATGGCTACACCTTC.

The rearrangement joins TRBV7-9 to TRBJ1-5, with no clear D. Trimming stripped 5 bases from V and 11 bases from J, with 10 bases between. This CDR3 comprises 11 residues. CDR1 is SEHNR, CDR2 FQNEAQ, per germline (reference sequence). The CDR3 region is CASSTQETQHF. DNA of the CDR3: TGTGCCAGCAGCACACAAGAGACCCAGCATTTT.

The chain employs TRBV10-3 and TRBJ1-3; 10 bases align to TRBD1. The V gene's germline CDR1 is ENHRY and CDR2 SYGVKD. The CDR3 spans 13 residues. V was pared by 6 bases and J by 8 bases, with 4 bases of the junction left unmatched. In DNA, the CDR3 is TGTGCCATCAGGACAGGGGGCGCGGACACCATATATTTT. This codes for CAIRTGGADTIYF.

This clonotype was counted a few times. The chain has TRBV6-2 or TRBV6-3 and TRBJ1-5; perhaps TRBD1 as D (5 bases). V was shortened by 2 bases and J by 5 bases, with 13 bases between the two germline ends. The germline gives CDR1 MNHEY, CDR2 SVGEGT. CDR3 length equals 15 residues. CDR3 coding DNA: TGTGCCAGCAGTTACGGCTTTTCAGGGCATCAGCCCCAGCATTTT. As protein: CASSYGFSGHQPQHF.

The J gene is TRBJ2-7, the V gene TRBV7-6, with D tentatively TRBD1 (6 bases). Germline lookup yields CDR1 SGHVS and CDR2 FNYEAQ. V was pared by 5 bases and J by 0 bases, with 14 bases between. There are 15 residues in the CDR3. The CDR3 protein is CASSPGDICSYEQYF. The CDR3 DNA reads TGTGCCAGCAGCCCCGGGGACATCTGCTCCTACGAGCAGTACTTC.

The chain has TRBV4-3 and TRBJ2-5; 9 bases align to TRBD1. The germline V gene encodes CDR1 LGHNA and CDR2 YSLEER. The junction had 8 bases not matched to a gene; V was cut back by 4 bases and J by 2 bases. This CDR3 region has 16 residues. The CDR3 region has the DNA TGCGCCAGCAGCCGACTACAGGGGGCGAGGCAAGAGACCCAGTACTTC. Translation gives CASSRLQGARQETQYF.

Ten or more counts support this clonotype. The chain employs TRBV24-1 and TRBJ2-5; TRBD1 agrees at 8 bases. V trimming: 10 bases; J trimming: 5 bases; junction bases outside the gene matches: 14. The length of the CDR3 is 15 residues. In germline, CDR1 is KGHDR, CDR2 SFDVKD. The CDR3 loop is CATARQGALDETQYF. The CDR3 DNA reads as TGTGCCACGGCGCGCCAGGGGGCTTTGGACGAGACCCAGTACTTC.

The chain links TRBV4-1 to TRBJ2-7; D could derive from TRBD1 or TRBD2 (5 bases each). The CDR3 is made up of 13 amino acids. Germline CDR1 and CDR2: MGHRA and YSYEKL. V was pared by 0 bases and J by 8 bases, with 11 bases between. The CDR3 sequence is CASSQDGDGKQYF. In DNA, the CDR3 is TGCGCCAGCAGCCAAGATGGGGACGGGAAGCAGTACTTC.

This clonotype was detected a few times. J is TRBJ1-2 and V is TRBV5-6, with 8 bases matching TRBD1. Germline lookup yields CDR1 SGHDT and CDR2 YYEEEE. With V trimmed by 0 bases and J by 3 bases, 7 bases remained unmatched. The CDR3 contains 16 residues. The CDR3 DNA reads TGTGCCAGCAGCTTGGGGGCCCAGGGGGCACACTATGGCTACACCTTC. As protein: CASSLGAQGAHYGYTF.

This clonotype was recorded at least ten times. This chain links TRBV20-1 with TRBJ1-6; 10 nucleotides line up with TRBD1. J was trimmed by 11 bases and V by 6 bases; bases with no gene match: 7. The V gene's germline CDR1 is DFQATT and CDR2 SNEGSKA (reference sequence). CDR3 size: 13 residues. In DNA, the CDR3 is TGCAGTGCATGGACAGGGGGTAGTCCACCCCTCCACTTT. Encoded protein: CSAWTGGSPPLHF.

The rearrangement uses TRBV10-3 and TRBJ2-3, with no clear D. CDR1 ENHRY and CDR2 SYGVKD come from the germline V gene. V lost 0 bases and J lost 4, with 11 bases in between. The CDR3 contains 15 residues. The CDR3 is CAISESAGTADTQYF. The CDR3 bases are TGTGCCATCAGTGAGTCGGCAGGTACGGCAGATACGCAGTATTTT.

CDR3 sequence reads: CASSLNRENTF. CDR3 DNA sequence: TGTGCCAGCAGCTTAAACAGGGAAAACACCTTC. The genes are TRBV7-3 and TRBJ1-2; the D gene is possibly TRBD1 (6 bases). V lost 1 base, J lost 12 bases, and 9 bases lay in between. This CDR3 has 11 residues. Looked up from germline, CDR1 is SGHTA and CDR2 is FQGTGA.

This clonotype appeared a few times. This chain uses TRBV20-1 with TRBJ1-3, with 8 bases aligning to TRBD1. CDR3 length: 14 amino acids. V lost 4 bases and J lost 4; bases outside the gene matches: 6. Germline lookup yields CDR1 DFQATT and CDR2 SNEGSKA (reference sequence). CDR3 residues: CSANHGTGGNTIYF. CDR3 nucleotides: TGCAGTGCTAATCATGGGACAGGCGGAAACACCATATATTTT.

A few counts support this clonotype. The chain employs TRBV12-3 or TRBV12-4 and TRBJ1-5; tentative D call: TRBD1 (5 bases). Trimming left V 4 bases short and J 3 bases short, with 10 bases between. This CDR3 is built from 14 residues. CDR3 loop: CASSSGRANQPQHF. Written as DNA, the CDR3 is TGTGCCAGCAGTTCGGGCAGGGCCAATCAGCCCCAGCATTTT.